The clone carrying this T cell receptor (beta chain) came up a few times. V was clipped by 5 bases and J by 6 bases; unmatched bases: 7. Germline CDR1 is SGHVS and CDR2 is FQNEAQ. The CDR3 is made up of 15 amino acids. This entry belongs to a study of early T cells in non-severe SARS-CoV-2 infection. From the 5' RACE reads, TCRdb called clonotypes with MiXCR, one entry per CDR3 protein. The table has around 30,000 distinct CDR3 sequences, 9% seen once. Sequenced material: whole blood. This TCR was recovered from an adult who was a healthcare worker with PCR-confirmed SARS-CoV-2 infection or an uninfected control (not recorded which). The chain uses TRBV7-8 and TRBJ2-2, with 9 nucleotides matching TRBD1. The chain's CDR3 is CASSAGTGWSGELFF. The CDR3 DNA reads TGTGCCAGCAGCGCGGGGACAGGGTGGTCCGGGGAGCTGTTTTTT.